This TCR beta chain was sequenced during a study of patients and donors after allogeneic stem cell transplantation. TCRdb called the RT-PCR reads again in MiXCR, with one record for every CDR3 protein. The sample contains about a million distinct CDR3 sequences, roughly 18% of which appear only once. This CDR3 is built from 15 residues. V gave up 0 bases and J gave up 4 bases, with 10 bases separating them. The V gene's germline CDR1 is LGHDT and CDR2 YNNKEL (reference sequence). This TCR derives from a human donor who was either an allogeneic HSCT recipient or a stem cell or donor lymphocyte infusion donor (not recorded which). It is not recorded whose cells these are; they may come from a transplant donor. Sequenced sample: blood, either unsorted or a sorted T cell fraction (not recorded which). J is TRBJ1-3 and V is TRBV3-1; D is unresolved. The CDR3 DNA reads TGTGCCAGCAGCCAAGATAGGCCTACCGGAAACACCATATATTTT. Translating it yields CASSQDRPTGNTIYF.